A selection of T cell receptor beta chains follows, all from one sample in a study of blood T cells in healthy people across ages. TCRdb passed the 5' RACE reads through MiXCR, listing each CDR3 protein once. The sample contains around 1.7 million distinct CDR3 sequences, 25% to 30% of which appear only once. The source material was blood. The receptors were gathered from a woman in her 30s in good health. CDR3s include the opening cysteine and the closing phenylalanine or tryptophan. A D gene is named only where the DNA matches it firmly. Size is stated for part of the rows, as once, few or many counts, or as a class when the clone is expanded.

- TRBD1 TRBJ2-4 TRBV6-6 CASKPGQGQHNEQYF TGTGCCAGCAAACCGGGACAGGGCCAACACAATGAGCAGTACTTC
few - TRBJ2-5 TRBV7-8 CASSLGIPRDKASQTQYF TGTGCCAGCAGCTTAGGTATTCCCCGGGACAAAGCTTCGCAGACCCAGTACTTC
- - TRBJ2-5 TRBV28 CASNTAGLGETQYF TGTGCCAGCAACACGGCGGGGCTGGGGGAGACCCAGTACTTC
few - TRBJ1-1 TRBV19 CASSSAGGIEAFF TGTGCCAGTAGCTCCGCCGGGGGGATTGAAGCTTTCTTT
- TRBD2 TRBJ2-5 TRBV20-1 CSAQTGGGETQYF TGCAGTGCGCAAACGGGAGGAGGAGAGACCCAGTACTTC
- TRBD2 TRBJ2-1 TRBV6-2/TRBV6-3 CASSYGRANLAGGIGRSEQFF TGTGCCAGCAGTTATGGCAGGGCAAATCTAGCGGGAGGGATCGGTCGAAGTGAGCAGTTCTTC
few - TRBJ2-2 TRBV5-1 CASSDSGTQNTGELFF TGCGCCAGCAGTGATTCCGGAACCCAGAACACCGGGGAGCTGTTTTTT
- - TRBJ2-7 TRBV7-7 CTSSPGENHEQYF TGTACCAGCAGCCCGGGGGAGAACCACGAGCAGTACTTC
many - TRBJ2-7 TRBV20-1 CSARIPGTATYEQYF TGCAGTGCTAGAATCCCCGGGACCGCCACCTACGAGCAGTACTTC
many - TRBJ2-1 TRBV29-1 CSAGVNEQFF TGCAGCGCCGGGGTCAATGAGCAGTTCTTC
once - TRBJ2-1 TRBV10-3 CAISESGMNEQFF TGTGCCATCAGTGAGTCGGGTATGAATGAGCAGTTCTTC
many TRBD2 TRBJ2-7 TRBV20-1 CSAREGLGSYEQYF TGCAGTGCTAGAGAGGGACTAGGTTCCTACGAGCAGTACTTC
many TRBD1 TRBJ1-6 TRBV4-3 CASSHQPGQGANRSYNSPLHF TGCGCCAGCAGCCACCAACCGGGACAGGGGGCTAACAGGTCCTATAATTCACCCCTCCACTTT
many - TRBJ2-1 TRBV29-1 CSVEQVYQQNNEQFF TGCAGCGTTGAGCAGGTCTACCAGCAAAACAATGAGCAGTTCTTC
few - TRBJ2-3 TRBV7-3 CASNSSGRTDTQYF TGTGCCAGCAACTCCTCGGGACGCACAGATACGCAGTATTTT
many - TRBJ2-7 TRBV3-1 CASSLRQSYEQYF TGTGCCAGCAGCCTACGACAGTCCTACGAGCAGTACTTC
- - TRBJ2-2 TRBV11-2 CASRIRDGELFF TGTGCCAGCAGGATTCGGGACGGGGAGCTGTTTTTT
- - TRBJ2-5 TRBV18 CASSRSYQETQYF TGTGCCAGCTCACGGAGTTACCAAGAGACCCAGTACTTC
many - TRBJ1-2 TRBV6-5 CASGRIYGYTF TGTGCCAGCGGGAGGATCTATGGCTACACCTTC
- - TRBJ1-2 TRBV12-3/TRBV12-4 CASSLVRLYGYTF TGTGCCAGCAGTTTAGTCCGACTGTATGGCTACACCTTC
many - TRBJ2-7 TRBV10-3 CAISEFRGGSYEQYF TGTGCCATCAGTGAGTTCCGAGGGGGCTCCTACGAGCAGTACTTC
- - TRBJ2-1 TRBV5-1 CASSTIPQVRRRGNEQFF TGCGCCAGCAGCACCATTCCCCAGGTGAGGCGACGGGGCAATGAGCAGTTCTTC